A selection of T cell receptor beta chains follows, all from one sample in a study of spatial heterogeneity in lung cancer. One entry per CDR3 protein results from TCRdb running MiXCR on the 5' RACE reads. This sample has under 150,000 distinct CDR3 sequences; less than 14% occur once, and the top ten carry approximately 24%. The sequences come from PBMCs, collected at follow-up. These receptors were collected from a female donor with early-stage non-small cell lung cancer. CDR3s include the opening cysteine and the closing phenylalanine or tryptophan. D genes are given only for firm matches. The size field is filled for only some rows; it gives once, few, many or a size class.

many,TRBV4-1,TRBJ2-6,TRBD1,TGCGCCAGCAGCCAAGACCAGGGGGCTACAGGGGCCAACGTCCTGACTTTC,CASSQDQGATGANVLTF
NA,TRBV12-5,TRBJ2-1,NA,TGTGCTAGTGGTTTGTCCTTCAGGGGCAGTGACAATGAGCAGTTCTTC,CASGLSFRGSDNEQFF
NA,TRBV28,TRBJ1-1,NA,TGTGCCAGCAGTTTATGGGAATCACAGAAAGCTTTCTTT,CASSLWESQKAFF
NA,TRBV6-1,TRBJ1-4,TRBD1,TGTGCCAGCAGTGAAGCTCCGACAGGGCGTATCCTCCTAAATGAAAAACTGTTTTTT,CASSEAPTGRILLNEKLFF
NA,TRBV20-1,TRBJ2-3,NA,TGCAGTGCCAGTGGGGCCGGAGGAGGTGCAGATACGCAGTATTTT,CSASGAGGGADTQYF
few,TRBV15,TRBJ2-1,NA,TGTGCCACCAGCAGACTATCCGAGGGAGCGGAGGAGCAGTTCTTC,CATSRLSEGAEEQFF
few,TRBV5-1,TRBJ2-3,NA,TGCGCCAGCAGCCCGAGGGGGTGGACAGATACGCAGTATTTT,CASSPRGWTDTQYF
many,TRBV5-4,TRBJ2-4,NA,TGTGCCAGCAGCTTGGCGGGTAGAGGGGTGATTCAGTACTTC,CASSLAGRGVIQYF
few,TRBV27,TRBJ1-2,TRBD1,TGTGCCAGCGGGGGGACAGGGGGCTTTTACGGCTACACCTTC,CASGGTGGFYGYTF
NA,TRBV20-1,TRBJ2-4,NA,TGCAGTGCTAGAGATCCCAGCGGTATGGGGGCCAAAAACATTCAGTACTTC,CSARDPSGMGAKNIQYF
NA,TRBV18,TRBJ2-7,NA,TGTGCCAGCTCACCGGCTGGGGCCTACGAGCAGTACTTC,CASSPAGAYEQYF
NA,TRBV7-9,TRBJ1-6,TRBD1,TGTGCCAGCAGCTTACAGGGGGGAGGTTCACCCCTCCACTTT,CASSLQGGGSPLHF
NA,TRBV12-3/TRBV12-4,TRBJ1-1,NA,TGTGCCAGCAGTTTAAAAAGTCGGTTAGGGGCTTTCTTT,CASSLKSRLGAFF
NA,TRBV29-1,TRBJ2-5,TRBD2,TGCAGCGTTGCCGGGACTAGCGGGAGTGGAGAGACCCAGTACTTC,CSVAGTSGSGETQYF
few,TRBV24-1,TRBJ2-5,NA,TGTGCCACCAGTCCGGCAGTCACGGAGACCCAGTACTTC,CATSPAVTETQYF
many,TRBV6-5,TRBJ1-3,TRBD1,TGTGCCAGCAGTTACAACCCGACAGGGATCGGCTCTGGAAACACCATATATTTT,CASSYNPTGIGSGNTIYF
many,TRBV10-3,TRBJ2-3,NA,TGTGCCATCGGAGCGGCCTCTAGCACAGATACGCAGTATTTT,CAIGAASSTDTQYF
many,TRBV7-2,TRBJ2-7,TRBD2,TGTGCCAGCAGCGCGGGACTAGCGGGAGCGTACGAGCAGTACTTC,CASSAGLAGAYEQYF
many,TRBV9,TRBJ2-1,TRBD2,TGTGCCAGCAGCGTAATAGCGGGAGGCACCTACAATGAGCAGTTCTTC,CASSVIAGGTYNEQFF
few,TRBV4-1,TRBJ2-5,NA,TGCGCCAGCAGCCAAGACCTTGGTCGGATTGCGTACTTC,CASSQDLGRIAYF
NA,TRBV28,TRBJ1-5,NA,TGTGCCAGCAGAGCGGGCAGGGGAGGCCAGCCCCAGCATTTT,CASRAGRGGQPQHF
few,TRBV29-1,TRBJ2-3,TRBD2,TGCAGCGTAAGCGGGAGTGGCACAGATACGCAGTATTTT,CSVSGSGTDTQYF
NA,TRBV7-9,TRBJ2-3,TRBD2,TGTGCCAGCACCCTCGGGACTAGCGGGAGTCATACGCAGTATTTT,CASTLGTSGSHTQYF